Below are 16 T cell receptor beta chains sequenced from a single sample in a study of PD-1 blockade in classical Hodgkin lymphoma (dated by TCRdb to 2019 to 2021). What this sample's time point label stands for: cycle 1 day 1 (C1D1), immediately before nivolumab initiation. Every trial patient had relapsed following autologous stem cell transplantation, and prior brentuximab vedotin exposure was what differed among cohorts A, B and C. Libraries were made using the immunoSEQ multiplex PCR assay. TCRdb's version of the immuneACCESS table is confined to in-frame rearrangements and falls short of the full clone set. An unresolved V gene accounts for under half of the shortfall where checked; the remainder is of unknown origin. The sample table records approximately 13,000 clones; around 80% of these occur just once. The ten largest clones add up to 20% to 25% of the sample. The sample consisted of peripheral blood mononuclear cells (PBMCs), taken at baseline. These receptors were taken from a human donor with classical Hodgkin lymphoma.

This clone came up a few times. The chain uses TRBV30 and TRBJ1-2; D uncertain. Germline CDR1 and CDR2: GTSNPN and SVGIG (reference sequence). This CDR3 contains 12 residues. Trimming left V 1 base short and J 3 bases short, with 6 bases between. This chain's CDR3 is CAWSASDYGYTF. Here the CDR3 DNA reads TGTGCCTGGAGTGCCAGTGACTATGGCTACACCTTC.

In its sample, this clone ranks as medium-sized. J is TRBJ2-1 and V is TRBV29-1; 12 bases map to TRBD2. The CDR3 runs to 18 residues. Trimming removed 0 bases from V and 2 bases from J; junction bases left unmatched: 8. The V gene's germline CDR1 is SQVTM and CDR2 ANQGSEA. As DNA, the CDR3 is TGCAGCGTTGAAGACTTAGGGCTAGCGGGAGGGCCCTACAATGAGCAGTTCTTC. It codes for CSVEDLGLAGGPYNEQFF.

The rearrangement joins TRBV20-1 to TRBJ1-1; no clear D gene. Germline CDR1 and CDR2: DFQATT and SNEGSKA (reference sequence). This CDR3 is built from 10 residues. V lost 6 bases and J 8 bases, leaving 10 bases between the germline ends. The DNA for the CDR3 is TGCAGTGCATTAAATGAAGAAGCTTTCTTT. Translating it yields CSALNEEAFF.

The CDR3 here is CASSKGQGTVSNEQYV. The CDR3 DNA reads TGTGCCAGCTCCAAGGGTCAGGGGACAGTGTCAAACGAGCAGTACGTC. The J gene is TRBJ2-7, the V gene TRBV18, with 7 bases identical to TRBD1. The V gene end was trimmed by 6 bases and the J gene end by 5 bases; junction bases not matched to a gene: 16. Per the germline V gene, CDR1 is KGHSH and CDR2 is LQKENI. The CDR3 is 16 residues long.

CDR3 bases: TGTGCCAGCAGCCAACGGGGAGGCGAAAATGAAAAACTGTTTTTT. This codes for CASSQRGGENEKLFF. The J gene is TRBJ1-4, the V gene TRBV16, with D unclear. Germline V gives CDR1 KGHSY, CDR2 FQNENV. This CDR3 has 15 residues. Trimming shortened V by 2 bases and J by 5 bases, and 12 bases separated the two germline ends. The entire variable domain, with the rest obtained from reference TRBV16 and TRBJ1-4, is as follows: GEEVAQTPKHLVRGEGQKAKLYCAPIKGHSYVFWYQQVLKNEFKFLISFQNENVFDETGMPKERFSAKCLPNSPCSLEIQATKLEDSAVYFCASSQRGGENEKLFFGSGTQLSVL.

This clone was seen a handful of times. V is TRBV5-6 and J is TRBJ1-1, with TRBD1 as a possible D gene (5 bases). This CDR3 contains 15 residues. Looked up from germline, CDR1 is SGHDT and CDR2 is YYEEEE. Trimming took off 4 bases at V and 4 bases at J, with 17 bases between the two ends. The CDR3 bases are TGTGCCAGCAGCCTGGCCGGGGCGGGGGGCACTGAAGCTTTCTTT. Protein product: CASSLAGAGGTEAFF.

V usage is TRBV2 and J usage is TRBJ1-4, with 8 bases fitting TRBD1. CDR1 is SNHLY and CDR2 is FYNNEI in the germline V gene. J lost 6 bases, V lost 3 bases, and 6 bases had no gene match. The CDR3 contains 15 residues. CDR3 nucleotides: TGTGCCAGCAGTGACCAGGGGGCGCGTGATGAAAAACTGTTTTTT. It specifies CASSDQGARDEKLFF.

J is TRBJ2-7 and V is TRBV7-8; D possibly corresponds to TRBD2 (5 bases). The V end lost 0 bases, the J end lost 2 bases, and 14 bases lay between the germline ends. CDR3 length equals 16 residues. Germline assignment: CDR1 SGHVS and CDR2 FQNEAQ. This CDR3 reads CASSLAAPSGPYEQYF. The CDR3 bases are TGTGCCAGCAGCTTAGCCGCCCCCAGCGGACCCTACGAGCAGTACTTC. Based on the CDR3 plus reference TRBV7-8 and TRBJ2-7, the full variable domain is GAGVSQSPRYKVAKRGQDVALRCDPISGHVSLFWYQQALGQGPEFLTYFQNEAQLDKSGLPSDRFFAERPEGSVSTLKIQRTQQEDSAVYLCASSLAAPSGPYEQYFGPGTRLTVT.

V is TRBV19 and J is TRBJ2-3; D is uncertain. Germline CDR1 LNHDA, CDR2 SQIVND (reference sequence). Trimming shortened V by 0 bases and J by 6 bases, and 4 bases separated the two germline ends. This CDR3 has 12 amino acids. The CDR3 reads CASSIDGDTQYF. CDR3 in DNA: TGTGCCAGTAGTATAGACGGCGATACGCAGTATTTT.

The J gene is TRBJ2-7, the V gene TRBV2; no reliable D call. CDR3 length: 11 amino acids. V was shortened by 1 base and J by 5 bases, with 3 bases between the two germline ends. In germline, CDR1 is SNHLY, CDR2 FYNNEI. For the CDR3, the DNA is TGTGCCAGCAGTGAAGTCCACGAGCAGTACTTC. This sequence encodes CASSEVHEQYF.

This clone was found once. The chain has TRBV9 and TRBJ2-7; 10 bases match TRBD1. Germline-derived CDR1 and CDR2 are SGDLS and YYNGEE. This CDR3 spans 14 amino acids. V lost 4 bases to trimming and J lost 3 bases; unmatched junction nucleotides: 4. The CDR3 bases are TGTGCCAGCAGCTCAGGACAGGGGGGCTACGAGCAGTACTTC. This encodes CASSSGQGGYEQYF.

The chain couples TRBV28 to TRBJ1-6, with 9 bases that match TRBD1. Per germline, CDR1 MDHEN and CDR2 SYDVKM. CDR3 size: 15 residues. Trimming at V came to 2 bases and at J to 11 bases, leaving 7 bases not matched to a gene. Written as DNA, the CDR3 is TGTGCCAGCAGTTTACCGGGACAGGGAAAGGCACCCCTCCACTTT. Translated, it gives CASSLPGQGKAPLHF.

This chain uses TRBV6-4 with TRBJ1-2; D remains ambiguous. V shed 6 bases and J shed 4 bases, with 12 bases lying between them. This CDR3 region has 13 residues. The germline CDR1 and CDR2 sequences are MRHNA and SNTAGT. The CDR3 protein is CASSSGPLYGYTF. The CDR3, as DNA: TGTGCCAGCAGCAGCGGGCCCCTCTATGGCTACACCTTC.

The chain employs TRBV19 and TRBJ2-1; 10 bases align to TRBD1. The CDR3 has 15 amino acids. J lost 4 bases, V lost 1 base, and 1 base had no gene match. Per the germline V gene, CDR1 is LNHDA and CDR2 is SQIVND (reference sequence). CDR3 bases: TGTGCCAGTAGTATAGGACAGGGGGCTTACAATGAGCAGTTCTTC. This sequence encodes CASSIGQGAYNEQFF.

The chain recombines TRBV7-8 with TRBJ2-1; tentative D call: TRBD2 (5 bases). In germline, CDR1 is SGHVS, CDR2 FQNEAQ. The CDR3 sequence is 14 residues long. The V gene lost 6 bases and the J gene lost 0 bases, with 9 bases spanning the gap. The CDR3 is CASRTGSSYNEQFF. CDR3 in DNA: TGTGCCAGCAGGACGGGGAGCTCCTACAATGAGCAGTTCTTC.

This clone was picked up a small number of times. The chain carries TRBV7-2 and TRBJ2-1; 7 nucleotides align to TRBD1. Germline trimming cut 5 bases from V and 6 bases from J; bases unmatched to any gene: 1. CDR3 length: 12 amino acids. Germline lookup yields CDR1 SGHTA and CDR2 FQGNSA. CDR3 residues: CASSPGGNEQFF. CDR3 nucleotide sequence: TGTGCCAGCAGCCCAGGGGGCAATGAGCAGTTCTTC.